The 10 T cell receptor beta chains reported below all come from one sample, sequenced in a study of lymphopenia after photon versus proton radiotherapy. Assay used: immunoSEQ multiplex PCR; TCRdb lists only in-frame clones, some missing. The sample has just over 40,000 clones; approximately 86% are singletons. The sequences come from peripheral blood, collected from a patient treated with proton-based radiotherapy. The receptors originated from a woman aged 65 to 85 with pancreatic cancer. Some clones in this sample may be carry-over from other donors' samples.

The V call is TRBV10-3, the J call TRBJ2-5; 7 nucleotides line up with TRBD2. The CDR3 is made up of 13 amino acids. V dropped 2 bases and J dropped 4; count of bases not matched to a gene: 1. Germline assignment: CDR1 ENHRY and CDR2 SYGVKD. The CDR3 DNA is TGTGCCATCAGTGAGGTAGCGGGAGAGACCCAGTACTTC. Protein product: CAISEVAGETQYF.

The count of this clone is one. This chain uses TRBV2 with TRBJ2-1, with 7 positions matching TRBD2. With V trimmed by 5 bases and J by 3 bases, 4 bases remained unmatched. The length of the CDR3 is 14 residues. Looked up from germline, CDR1 is SNHLY and CDR2 is FYNNEI. DNA of the CDR3: TGTGCCAGCAGTCGGGGGGAACACTACAATGAGCAGTTCTTC. Translation gives CASSRGEHYNEQFF.

This chain links TRBV27 with TRBJ1-2, with 7 bases aligning to TRBD1. V lost 4 bases, J lost 6 bases, and 20 bases stayed unmatched. Germline CDR1 and CDR2: MNHEY and SMNVEV (reference sequence). The CDR3 extends over 18 amino acids. CDR3 region: CASSSGTGTERQFHGYTF. CDR3 DNA: TGTGCCAGCAGTTCCGGAACCGGGACAGAACGCCAATTCCATGGCTACACCTTC.

The V call is TRBV30, the J call TRBJ2-7; 8 bases are shared with TRBD1. Looked up from germline, CDR1 is GTSNPN and CDR2 is SVGIG (reference sequence). This CDR3 spans 14 amino acids. V was pared by 3 bases and J by 2 bases, with 6 bases of the junction left unmatched. The CDR3 DNA sequence: TGTGCCTGGAGCTCCGGGACAGGCACCTACGAGCAGTACTTC. Translation gives CAWSSGTGTYEQYF.

This rearrangement joins TRBV5-1 to TRBJ2-7; 9 bases align to TRBD1. Germline CDR1 and CDR2: SGHRS and YFSETQ. The CDR3 covers 15 residues. V lost 5 bases, J lost 2 bases, and 8 bases stayed unmatched. The CDR3 DNA reads as TGCGCCAGCAGGAATACAGGGGGCGACCCCTACGAGCAGTACTTC. Its translation is CASRNTGGDPYEQYF.

V is TRBV2 and J is TRBJ1-3, with 7 bases fitting TRBD1. This CDR3 has 14 residues. V dropped 6 bases and J dropped 2; count of bases not matched to a gene: 4. Germline-derived CDR1 and CDR2 are SNHLY and FYNNEI. The CDR3 loop reads CASRADRAGNTIYF. For the CDR3, the DNA is TGTGCCAGCAGAGCCGACAGGGCTGGAAACACCATATATTTT.

J is TRBJ1-4 and V is TRBV5-4, with 7 bases that match TRBD1. The V gene's germline CDR1 is SGHNT and CDR2 YYREEE (reference sequence). The CDR3 spans 15 residues. The J segment lost 5 bases and the V segment lost 2 bases, leaving 6 bases of the junction unmatched. CDR3 protein: CASSLRGRGNEKLFF. The DNA for the CDR3 is TGTGCCAGCAGCTTACGAGGCAGGGGGAATGAAAAACTGTTTTTT.

This clone was counted only a few times. This chain joins TRBV5-4 and TRBJ2-1, with 10 bases lining up with TRBD2. Germline V CDR1 and CDR2: SGHNT, YYREEE (reference sequence). The CDR3 totals 17 residues. V lost 4 bases to trimming and J lost 4 bases; unmatched junction nucleotides: 11. The CDR3 bases are TGTGCCAGCAGCCCAATAGGAGGGACTAGCGCTTACAATGAGCAGTTCTTC. Translating it yields CASSPIGGTSAYNEQFF.

J is TRBJ1-2 and V is TRBV7-8; 7 nucleotides agree with TRBD1. CDR1 and CDR2 from the germline V gene are SGHVS and FQNEAQ. The CDR3 has 16 amino acids. V shed 2 bases and J 7 bases; nucleotides not matched to a gene: 13. CDR3 loop: CASSLSPLVGGSGYTF. In DNA form, the CDR3 reads TGTGCCAGCAGCTTATCACCACTTGTAGGGGGCTCTGGCTACACCTTC.

This clone was recorded only once. This chain links TRBV5-5 with TRBJ2-1; D is perhaps TRBD2 (5 bases). The CDR3 length is 14 residues. Germline V CDR1 and CDR2: SGHKS, YYEKEE (reference sequence). Trimming pared 0 bases from V and 6 bases from J, leaving 10 bases between. The CDR3 DNA is TGTGCCAGCAGCTTGGGGCTAGCTGGCAATGAGCAGTTCTTC. This gives the protein CASSLGLAGNEQFF.